Listed below are T cell receptor beta chains from one sample, sequenced in a study of beta chain features in type 1 diabetes. Assay used: immunoSEQ multiplex PCR; TCRdb lists only in-frame clones, some missing. The data contain around 260,000 clones, 20% of them singletons. Sequenced sample: naive CD4+ T cells from blood. These receptors were collected from a woman aged 40 to 50 with type 1 diabetes. The CDR3 runs from the conserved cysteine through the conserved F or W. D genes are given only for firm matches. Clone size is given for some rows only: seen once, a few or many times, or a class if the clone is expanded.

j_gene | len | d_gene | v_gene | abundance | CDR3aa | CDR3nt
TRBJ1-1 | 13 | NA | TRBV7-9 | few | CASSFDITTEAFF | TGTGCCAGCAGTTTCGACATAACCACTGAAGCTTTCTTT
TRBJ2-7 | 15 | TRBD2 | TRBV9 | NA | CASSVEAGVGYEQYF | TGTGCCAGCAGCGTAGAGGCGGGGGTGGGCTACGAGCAGTACTTC
TRBJ1-5 | 14 | NA | TRBV19 | few | CASSSTGGNQPQHF | TGTGCCAGTAGTTCGACAGGAGGCAATCAGCCCCAGCATTTT
TRBJ2-5 | 14 | TRBD1 | TRBV5-1 | NA | CASSPETGQETQYF | TGCGCCAGCAGCCCAGAGACAGGGCAAGAGACCCAGTACTTC
TRBJ2-2 | 12 | NA | TRBV14 | few | CASSQLVGELFF | TGTGCCAGCAGCCAATTAGTCGGGGAGCTGTTTTTT
TRBJ2-5 | 14 | TRBD1 | TRBV27 | once | CASSTWTGDETQYF | TGTGCCAGCAGTACCTGGACAGGGGACGAGACCCAGTACTTC
TRBJ2-4 | 15 | NA | TRBV6-4 | few | CASSVGEWPKNIQYF | TGTGCCAGCAGTGTCGGGGAGTGGCCCAAAAACATTCAGTACTTC
TRBJ2-5 | 18 | TRBD2 | TRBV9 | few | CASSVGSSGWAYQETQYF | TGTGCCAGCAGCGTAGGGTCTAGCGGGTGGGCTTACCAAGAGACCCAGTACTTC
TRBJ2-2 | 14 | NA | TRBV5-1 | few | CASSSQGDTGELFF | TGCGCCAGCAGCTCGCAGGGCGACACCGGGGAGCTGTTTTTT
TRBJ1-2 | 16 | NA | TRBV7-2 | NA | CASSLGSVGRDYGYTF | TGTGCCAGCAGCTTAGGCTCGGTCGGCAGGGACTATGGCTACACCTTC
TRBJ1-4 | 14 | NA | TRBV19 | NA | CASSETETNEKLFF | TGTGCCAGTAGTGAGACAGAAACTAATGAAAAACTGTTTTTT
TRBJ1-1 | 13 | NA | TRBV4-3 | few | CASSQVGDTEAFF | TGCGCCAGCAGCCAAGTAGGGGACACTGAAGCTTTCTTT
TRBJ2-3 | 13 | TRBD2 | TRBV30 | few | CAWSGREKNTQYF | TGTGCCTGGAGCGGGAGGGAGAAGAATACGCAGTATTTT
TRBJ1-1 | 14 | NA | TRBV28 | NA | CASGLTGSATEAFF | TGTGCCAGCGGATTAACAGGGTCGGCCACTGAAGCTTTCTTT
TRBJ2-3 | 14 | NA | TRBV6-5 | NA | CASSPARVADTQYF | TGTGCCAGCAGTCCCGCCAGGGTGGCAGATACGCAGTATTTT
TRBJ2-1 | 15 | NA | TRBV5-1 | NA | CASSLAPAGDNEQFF | TGCGCCAGCAGCTTGGCCCCCGCAGGGGACAATGAGCAGTTCTTC
TRBJ1-1 | 13 | NA | TRBV29-1 | NA | CSTTGGSNTEAFF | TGCAGCACCACGGGGGGCTCGAACACTGAAGCTTTCTTT
TRBJ2-2 | 17 | TRBD2 | TRBV29-1 | few | CSVRIQEAGGLTGELFF | TGCAGCGTTCGTATCCAAGAAGCGGGGGGGCTCACCGGGGAGCTGTTTTTT
TRBJ1-2 | 13 | TRBD1 | TRBV29-1 | few | CSVGDRDGYGYTF | TGCAGCGTGGGGGACAGGGATGGCTATGGCTACACCTTC
TRBJ2-7 | 13 | NA | TRBV2 | NA | CASMSGIVYEQYF | TGTGCCAGCATGTCGGGGATCGTCTACGAGCAGTACTTC
TRBJ2-7 | 14 | NA | TRBV6-6 | NA | CASSYPQGPHEQYF | TGTGCCAGCAGTTACCCTCAGGGCCCCCACGAGCAGTACTTC
TRBJ2-2 | 18 | NA | TRBV4-1 | few | CASSQPSGREPWTGELFF | TGCGCCAGCAGCCAACCATCAGGCCGGGAACCTTGGACCGGGGAGCTGTTTTTT
TRBJ1-6 | 15 | NA | TRBV7-2 | few | CASSLVRGSNSPLHF | TGTGCCAGCAGCTTGGTTCGGGGGTCGAATTCACCCCTCCACTTT
TRBJ2-7 | 13 | NA | TRBV18 | few | CASSPFLSYEQYF | TGTGCCAGCTCACCGTTTCTCTCCTACGAGCAGTACTTC
TRBJ1-2 | 13 | NA | TRBV2 | few | CASSGDNLYGYTF | TGTGCCAGCAGTGGGGACAACCTCTATGGCTACACCTTC
TRBJ2-4 | 16 | NA | TRBV28 | NA | CASIAQGGPPGDIQYF | TGTGCCAGCATCGCACAGGGTGGGCCCCCCGGGGACATTCAGTACTTC
TRBJ2-7 | 14 | NA | TRBV7-2 | NA | CASSSRQPGAQQYF | TGTGCCAGCAGCTCCAGACAGCCTGGCGCGCAGCAGTACTTC
TRBJ2-1 | 16 | TRBD1 | TRBV4-3 | NA | CASSSQTGKGRGEQFF | TGCGCCAGCAGCTCCCAGACAGGGAAAGGGAGAGGTGAGCAGTTCTTC
TRBJ2-3 | 14 | NA | TRBV28 | NA | CASSPPQSTDTQYF | TGTGCCAGCAGTCCTCCACAGAGCACAGATACGCAGTATTTT
TRBJ2-3 | 15 | NA | TRBV18 | NA | CASSRAGDSTDTQYF | TGTGCCAGCTCACGGGCAGGGGATAGCACAGATACGCAGTATTTT
TRBJ1-5 | 13 | TRBD1 | TRBV27 | few | CASSPRDRRNQHF | TGTGCCAGCAGCCCCAGGGACAGGAGGAACCAGCATTTT
TRBJ2-3 | 12 | NA | TRBV19 | NA | CASSSYTDTQYF | TGTGCCAGTAGTTCTTACACAGATACGCAGTATTTT
TRBJ2-1 | 13 | TRBD2 | TRBV15 | few | CATSRGTINEQFF | TGTGCCACCAGCAGGGGGACTATCAATGAGCAGTTCTTC